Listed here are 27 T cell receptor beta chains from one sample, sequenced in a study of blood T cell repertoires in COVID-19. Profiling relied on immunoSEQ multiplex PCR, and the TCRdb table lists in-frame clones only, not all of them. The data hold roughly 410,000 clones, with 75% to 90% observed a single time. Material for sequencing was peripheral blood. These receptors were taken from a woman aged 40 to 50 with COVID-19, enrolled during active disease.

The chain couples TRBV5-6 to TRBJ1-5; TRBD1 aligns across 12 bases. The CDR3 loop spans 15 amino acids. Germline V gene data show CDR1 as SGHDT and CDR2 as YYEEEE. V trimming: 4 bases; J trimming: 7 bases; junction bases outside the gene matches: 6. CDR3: CASSRDRGLSQPQHF. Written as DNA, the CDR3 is TGTGCCAGCAGCCGGGACAGGGGGCTGAGCCAGCCCCAGCATTTT.

The CDR3 DNA is TGCGCCAGCAGCCAAGATTTCGGTAACACCGGGGAGCTGTTTTTT. It translates to CASSQDFGNTGELFF. The rearrangement uses TRBV4-3 and TRBJ2-2; D remains ambiguous. The germline V gene encodes CDR1 LGHNA and CDR2 YSLEER. The ends were cut back, 0 bases at V and 2 bases at J, with 7 bases in the middle. CDR3 length: 15 amino acids.

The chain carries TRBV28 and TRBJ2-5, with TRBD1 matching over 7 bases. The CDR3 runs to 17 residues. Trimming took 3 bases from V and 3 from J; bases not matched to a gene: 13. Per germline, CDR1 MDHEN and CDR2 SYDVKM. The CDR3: CASSLDPGQREEETQYF. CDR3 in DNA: TGTGCCAGCAGTTTGGACCCGGGACAGAGAGAGGAAGAGACCCAGTACTTC. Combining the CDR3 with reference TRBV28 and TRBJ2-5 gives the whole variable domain DVKVTQSSRYLVKRTGEKVFLECVQDMDHENMFWYRQDPGLGLRLIYFSYDVKMKEKGDIPEGYSVSREKKERFSLILESASTNQTSMYLCASSLDPGQREEETQYFGPGTRLLVL.

Here the CDR3 DNA reads TGTGCCAGTAGTCCCTCCGGGACAAGGTTTTATAGCAATCAGCCCCAGCATTTT. This gives the protein CASSPSGTRFYSNQPQHF. The V and J genes are TRBV19 and TRBJ1-5; D might be TRBD1 (6 bases). Trimming took off 5 bases at V and 0 bases at J, with 20 bases between the two ends. This CDR3 has 18 residues. Germline assignment: CDR1 LNHDA and CDR2 SQIVND (reference sequence).

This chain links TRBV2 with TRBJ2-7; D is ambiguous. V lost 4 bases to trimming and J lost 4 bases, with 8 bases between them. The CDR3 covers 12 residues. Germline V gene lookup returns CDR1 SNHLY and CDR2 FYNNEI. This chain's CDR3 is CASSVSWYEQYF. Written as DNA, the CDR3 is TGTGCCAGCAGTGTGAGTTGGTACGAGCAGTACTTC.

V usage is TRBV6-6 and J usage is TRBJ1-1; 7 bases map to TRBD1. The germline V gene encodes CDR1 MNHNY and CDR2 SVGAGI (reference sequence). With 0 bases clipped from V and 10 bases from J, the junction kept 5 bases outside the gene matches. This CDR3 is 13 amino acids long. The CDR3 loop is CASSYSSPGGAFF. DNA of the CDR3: TGTGCCAGCAGTTACTCGAGTCCAGGGGGAGCTTTCTTT.

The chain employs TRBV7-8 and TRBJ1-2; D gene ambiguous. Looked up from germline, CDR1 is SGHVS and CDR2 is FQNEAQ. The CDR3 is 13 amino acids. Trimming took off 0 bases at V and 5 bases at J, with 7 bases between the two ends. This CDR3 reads CASSLAETYGYTF. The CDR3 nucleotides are TGTGCCAGCAGCTTAGCAGAGACTTATGGCTACACCTTC.

CDR3 amino acids: CASSREGAFMNTEAFF. The CDR3 coding sequence is TGTGCCAGCTCCCGAGAGGGGGCGTTCATGAACACTGAAGCTTTCTTT. The chain combines TRBV18 with TRBJ1-1; 7 positions agree with TRBD1. CDR1 is KGHSH, CDR2 LQKENI, per germline. The V segment lost 6 bases and the J segment 0 bases; nucleotides outside the gene matches: 10. The CDR3 extends over 16 amino acids.

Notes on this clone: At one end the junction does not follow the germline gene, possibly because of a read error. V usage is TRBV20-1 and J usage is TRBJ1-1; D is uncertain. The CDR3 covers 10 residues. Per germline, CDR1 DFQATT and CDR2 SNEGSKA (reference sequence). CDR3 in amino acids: CSAGDGEAFF. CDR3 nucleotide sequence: TGCAGTGCTGGAGACGGTGAAGCTTTCTTT.

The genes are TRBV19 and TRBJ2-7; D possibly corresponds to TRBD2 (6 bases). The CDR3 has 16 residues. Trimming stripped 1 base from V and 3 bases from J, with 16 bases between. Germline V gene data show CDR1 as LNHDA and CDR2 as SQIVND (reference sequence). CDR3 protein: CASSIGSEPGGYEQYF. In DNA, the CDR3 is TGTGCCAGTAGTATAGGCAGTGAGCCCGGGGGCTACGAGCAGTACTTC. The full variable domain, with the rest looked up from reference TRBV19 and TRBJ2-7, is DGGITQSPKYLFRKEGQNVTLSCEQNLNHDAMYWYRQDPGQGLRLIYYSQIVNDFQKGDIAEGYSVSREKKESFPLTVTSAQKNPTAFYLCASSIGSEPGGYEQYFGPGTRLTVT.

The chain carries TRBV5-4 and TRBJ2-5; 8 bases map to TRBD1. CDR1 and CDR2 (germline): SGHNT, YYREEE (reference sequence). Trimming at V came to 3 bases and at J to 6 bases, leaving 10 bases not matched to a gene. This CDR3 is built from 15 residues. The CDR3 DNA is TGTGCCAGCAGCTCCGGGACAGGAAGGGGCAAGACCCAGTACTTC. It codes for CASSSGTGRGKTQYF. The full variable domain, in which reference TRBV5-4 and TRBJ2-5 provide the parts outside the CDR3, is ETGVTQSPTHLIKTRGQQVTLRCSSQSGHNTVSWYQQALGQGPQFIFQYYREEENGRGNFPPRFSGLQFPNYSSELNVNALELDDSALYLCASSSGTGRGKTQYFGPGTRLLVL.

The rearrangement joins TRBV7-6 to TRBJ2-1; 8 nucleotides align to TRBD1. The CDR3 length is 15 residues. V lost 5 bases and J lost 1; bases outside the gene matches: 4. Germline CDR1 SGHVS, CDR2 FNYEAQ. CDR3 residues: CASSPTGGSYNEQFF. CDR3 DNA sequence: TGTGCCAGCAGCCCCACAGGGGGGTCCTACAATGAGCAGTTCTTC.

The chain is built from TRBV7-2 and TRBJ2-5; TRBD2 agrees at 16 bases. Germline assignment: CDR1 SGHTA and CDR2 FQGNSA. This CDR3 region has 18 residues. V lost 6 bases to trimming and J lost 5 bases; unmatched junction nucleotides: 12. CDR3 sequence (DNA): TGTGCCAGCAGAAGAACCGGGACTAGCGGGAGGGGAGGGGAGACCCAGTACTTC. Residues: CASRRTGTSGRGGETQYF.

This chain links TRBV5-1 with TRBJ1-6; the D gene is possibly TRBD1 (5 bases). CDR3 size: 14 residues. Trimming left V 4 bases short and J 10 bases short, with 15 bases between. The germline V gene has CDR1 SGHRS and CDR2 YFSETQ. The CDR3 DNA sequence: TGCGCCAGCAGCCGGGGGAGGGCGGACTCACCCCTCCACTTT. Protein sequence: CASSRGRADSPLHF.

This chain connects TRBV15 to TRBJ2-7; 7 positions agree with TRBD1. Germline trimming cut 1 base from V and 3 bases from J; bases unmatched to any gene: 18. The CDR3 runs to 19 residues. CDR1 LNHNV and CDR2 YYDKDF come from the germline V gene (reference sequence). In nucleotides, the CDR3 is TGTGCCACCAGCAGAGGGGGGCTCGGTGACAGGGAAGTCTTCTACGAGCAGTACTTC. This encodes CATSRGGLGDREVFYEQYF.

The CDR3 bases are TGTGCCAGCAGTTATCAGGGGAACACCGGGGAGCTGTTTTTT. Translated: CASSYQGNTGELFF. The chain links TRBV6-2 or TRBV6-3 to TRBJ2-2; the D gene is possibly TRBD1 (5 bases). V lost 3 bases, J lost 1 base, and 6 bases lay in between. The germline CDR1 and CDR2 sequences are MNHEY and SVGEGT. This CDR3 is 14 amino acids long.

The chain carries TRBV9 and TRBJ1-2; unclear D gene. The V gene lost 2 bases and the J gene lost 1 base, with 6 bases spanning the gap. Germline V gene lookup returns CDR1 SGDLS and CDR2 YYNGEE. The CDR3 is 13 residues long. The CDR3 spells CASSVAFNYGYTF. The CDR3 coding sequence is TGTGCCAGCAGCGTGGCCTTTAACTATGGCTACACCTTC. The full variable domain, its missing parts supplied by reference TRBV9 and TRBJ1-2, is DSGVTQTPKHLITATGQRVTLRCSPRSGDLSVYWYQQSLDQGLQFLIQYYNGEERAKGNILERFSAQQFPDLHSELNLSSLELGDSALYFCASSVAFNYGYTFGSGTRLTVV.

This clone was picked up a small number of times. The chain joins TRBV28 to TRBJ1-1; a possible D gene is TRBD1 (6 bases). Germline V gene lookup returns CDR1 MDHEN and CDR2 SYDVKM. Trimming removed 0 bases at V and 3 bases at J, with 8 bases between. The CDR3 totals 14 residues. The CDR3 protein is CASSLWAGDTEAFF. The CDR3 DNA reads TGTGCCAGCAGTTTATGGGCAGGGGACACTGAAGCTTTCTTT. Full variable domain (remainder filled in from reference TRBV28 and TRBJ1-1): DVKVTQSSRYLVKRTGEKVFLECVQDMDHENMFWYRQDPGLGLRLIYFSYDVKMKEKGDIPEGYSVSREKKERFSLILESASTNQTSMYLCASSLWAGDTEAFFGQGTRLTVV.

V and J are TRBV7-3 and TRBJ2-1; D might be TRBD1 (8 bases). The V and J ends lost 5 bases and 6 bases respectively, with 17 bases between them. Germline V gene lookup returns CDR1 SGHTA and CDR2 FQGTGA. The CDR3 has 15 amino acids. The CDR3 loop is CASSRDRGGGNEQFF. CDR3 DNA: TGTGCCAGCAGCCGAGACAGGGGAGGGGGCAATGAGCAGTTCTTC.

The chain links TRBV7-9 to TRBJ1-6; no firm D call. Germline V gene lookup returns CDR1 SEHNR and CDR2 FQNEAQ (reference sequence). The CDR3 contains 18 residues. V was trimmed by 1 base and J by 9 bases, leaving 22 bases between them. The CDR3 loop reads CASSLESVGSSFLSPLHF. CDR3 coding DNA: TGTGCCAGCAGCTTAGAAAGCGTCGGGTCTTCCTTTCTTTCACCCCTCCACTTT.

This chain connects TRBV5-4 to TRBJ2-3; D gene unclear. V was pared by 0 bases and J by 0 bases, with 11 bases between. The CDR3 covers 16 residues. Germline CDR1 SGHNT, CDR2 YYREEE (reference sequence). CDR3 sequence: CASSLGATSSTDTQYF. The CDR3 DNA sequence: TGTGCCAGCAGCTTGGGGGCCACATCTAGCACAGATACGCAGTATTTT.

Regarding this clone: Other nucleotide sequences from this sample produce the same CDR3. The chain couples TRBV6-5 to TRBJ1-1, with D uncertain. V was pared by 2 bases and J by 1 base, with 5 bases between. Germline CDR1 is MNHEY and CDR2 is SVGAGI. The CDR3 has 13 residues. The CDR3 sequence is CASSYNRNTEAFF. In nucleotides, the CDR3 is TGTGCCAGCAGTTACAATAGGAACACTGAAGCTTTCTTT.

For the CDR3, the DNA is TGTGCCAGCAGATACCCACCAGGGATGAACACTGAAGCTTTCTTT. Protein sequence: CASRYPPGMNTEAFF. This rearrangement joins TRBV28 to TRBJ1-1, with a possible D match to TRBD1 (5 bases). CDR3 length: 15 amino acids. Germline loops: CDR1 MDHEN, CDR2 SYDVKM. V was trimmed by 6 bases and J by 0 bases, leaving 14 bases between them.

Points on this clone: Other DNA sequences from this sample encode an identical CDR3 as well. CDR3 loop: CASSPDTDQPQHF. The CDR3 DNA reads as TGTGCCAGCAGCCCTGACACTGATCAGCCCCAGCATTTT. The chain is built from TRBV12-3 or TRBV12-4 and TRBJ1-5, with unresolved D. Trimming left V 6 bases short and J 5 bases short, with 11 bases between. The CDR3 length is 13 residues.

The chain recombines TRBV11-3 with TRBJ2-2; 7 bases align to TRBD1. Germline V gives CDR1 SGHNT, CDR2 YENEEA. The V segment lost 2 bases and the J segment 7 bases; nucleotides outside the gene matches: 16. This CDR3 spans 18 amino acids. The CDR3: CASSLRFRVTGLSGELFF. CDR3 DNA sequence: TGTGCCAGCAGCTTAAGGTTTCGGGTGACAGGGTTGAGCGGGGAGCTGTTTTTT.

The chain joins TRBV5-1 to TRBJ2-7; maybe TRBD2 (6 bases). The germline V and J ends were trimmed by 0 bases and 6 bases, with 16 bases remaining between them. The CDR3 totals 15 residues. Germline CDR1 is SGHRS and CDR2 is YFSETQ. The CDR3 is CASSLVVGGSIEQYF. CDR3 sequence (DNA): TGCGCCAGCAGCTTGGTTGTGGGAGGATCGATCGAGCAGTACTTC.

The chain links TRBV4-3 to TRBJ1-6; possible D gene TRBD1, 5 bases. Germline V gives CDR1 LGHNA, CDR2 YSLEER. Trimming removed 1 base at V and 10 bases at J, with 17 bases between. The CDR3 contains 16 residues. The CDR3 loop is CASSQARSGRGSPLHF. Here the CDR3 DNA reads TGCGCCAGCAGCCAAGCGCGCTCAGGGCGTGGATCACCCCTCCACTTT.